This entry lists 27 T cell receptor beta chains sequenced from one sample in a study of blood T cell repertoires in COVID-19 (dated by TCRdb to the early 2020s). The library was prepared using the immunoSEQ multiplex PCR assay. Held by TCRdb, this immuneACCESS table contains in-frame sequences only and omits some clones. Under half of the omission traces to an unresolved V gene where checked; the cause of the rest is unknown. This sample comprises almost 250,000 clones, more than 75% of them detected only once. The top ten clones comprise about 6% of the sample. Sequencing was done on a sample of peripheral blood. The receptor source for this set is a woman aged 80 or over with COVID-19, enrolled during active disease.

This sequence joins TRBV29-1 and TRBJ2-5; no definite D call. V was cut by 3 bases and J by 4 bases, with 18 bases left in between. Germline-derived CDR1 and CDR2 are SQVTM and ANQGSEA. The CDR3 is 15 residues long. The CDR3 loop is CSVDPPVAGAETQYF. The CDR3 DNA sequence: TGCAGCGTTGACCCCCCGGTCGCAGGTGCAGAGACCCAGTACTTC.

In this sample, this clone turned up once. This chain links TRBV10-1 with TRBJ1-6; a possible D gene is TRBD1 (5 bases). Germline CDR1 is WNHNN and CDR2 is SYGVQD (reference sequence). V gave up 2 bases and J gave up 0 bases, with 11 bases separating them. CDR3 size: 17 residues. The CDR3 region has the DNA TGCGCCAGCAGTGAGGGGGCAGCCTACTCCTATAATTCACCCCTCCACTTT. Translated: CASSEGAAYSYNSPLHF.

The chain employs TRBV4-2 and TRBJ2-5, with TRBD2 matching over 8 bases. This CDR3 is 16 amino acids long. CDR1 is LGHNA, CDR2 YNFKEQ, per germline. J was trimmed by 1 base and V by 0 bases; bases with no gene match: 4. The CDR3 DNA sequence: TGTGCCAGCAGCCAAGATCGTGCGGGGGGCCAAGAGACCCAGTACTTC. Protein: CASSQDRAGGQETQYF.

The chain carries TRBV11-1 and TRBJ2-4; D possibly corresponds to TRBD2 (7 bases). CDR1 and CDR2 (germline): SGHAT, FQDESV (reference sequence). V shed 3 bases and J shed 9 bases, with 18 bases lying between them. The CDR3 spans 15 residues. The CDR3 region is CASSLRGGADGIQYF. The CDR3 bases are TGTGCCAGCAGCTTGAGGGGGGGCGCAGACGGCATTCAGTACTTC.

The genes are TRBV28 and TRBJ1-5; unclear D gene. There are 17 residues in the CDR3. Germline assignment: CDR1 MDHEN and CDR2 SYDVKM. V was shortened by 6 bases and J by 5 bases, with 23 bases between the two germline ends. CDR3 DNA: TGTGCCAGCAGCCCAGGCGGCGGAGGCATGCGGGATCAGCCCCAGCATTTT. Protein: CASSPGGGGMRDQPQHF.

V usage is TRBV3-1 (or the pseudogene TRBV3-2) and J usage is TRBJ1-5, with a weak D call TRBD1 (6 bases). V shed 1 base and J shed 1 base, with 8 bases lying between them. The CDR3 runs to 15 residues. Germline CDR1 is LGHDT and CDR2 is YNNKEL (reference sequence). The DNA of the CDR3 is TGTGCCAGCAGCCAAGGTGGACAGAGCAATCAGCCCCAGCATTTT. Amino acids: CASSQGGQSNQPQHF.

This CDR3 is CASSTGRGRPQHF. The CDR3 DNA reads TGTGCCAGCAGTACAGGGAGGGGCAGGCCCCAGCATTTT. V is TRBV27 and J is TRBJ1-5; D perhaps matches TRBD1 (6 bases). The germline CDR1 and CDR2 sequences are MNHEY and SMNVEV (reference sequence). This CDR3 has 13 amino acids. V was pared by 5 bases and J by 9 bases, with 14 bases between.

V gene TRBV19 combines with J gene TRBJ1-2, with D perhaps matching TRBD1 (6 bases). Germline V gene data show CDR1 as LNHDA and CDR2 as SQIVND (reference sequence). V was clipped by 8 bases and J by 4 bases, with 11 bases between them. The CDR3 is 12 amino acids. CDR3 DNA: TGTGCCAGTCAGGGGTTCGGCTATGGCTACACCTTC. Encoded protein: CASQGFGYGYTF. The whole variable domain, remainder taken from reference TRBV19 and TRBJ1-2, is DGGITQSPKYLFRKEGQNVTLSCEQNLNHDAMYWYRQDPGQGLRLIYYSQIVNDFQKGDIAEGYSVSREKKESFPLTVTSAQKNPTAFYLCASQGFGYGYTFGSGTRLTVV.

The chain employs TRBV19 and TRBJ1-5; D not resolved. CDR3 length: 15 residues. Per the germline V gene, CDR1 is LNHDA and CDR2 is SQIVND (reference sequence). Trimming shortened V by 9 bases and J by 0 bases, and 15 bases separated the two germline ends. Written as DNA, the CDR3 is TGTGCCAGCGGAACCTCGGGAATTAGCAATCAGCCCCAGCATTTT. Its protein product is CASGTSGISNQPQHF.

This chain links TRBV4-1 with TRBJ2-2; 8 positions match TRBD1. The germline V gene encodes CDR1 MGHRA and CDR2 YSYEKL. Trimming took 1 base from V and 6 from J; bases not matched to a gene: 4. The CDR3 is 15 amino acids. The DNA for the CDR3 is TGCGCCAGCAGCCAAGCCGCGACAGGGGCCGGGGAGCTGTTTTTT. Translation: CASSQAATGAGELFF.

The rearrangement joins TRBV11-2 to TRBJ1-1; D is unresolved. From germline, CDR1 is SGHAT and CDR2 FQNNGV. V was trimmed by 3 bases and J by 0 bases, leaving 11 bases between them. The CDR3 runs to 15 residues. The CDR3, as DNA: TGTGCCAGCAGCTTGGAGGGAGACATGAACACTGAAGCTTTCTTT. Amino acids: CASSLEGDMNTEAFF.

This clone came up a few times. The genes are TRBV7-6 and TRBJ2-1; 9 bases align to TRBD2. This CDR3 has 17 amino acids. CDR1 and CDR2 (germline): SGHVS, FNYEAQ. V was pared by 5 bases and J by 0 bases, with 8 bases of the junction left unmatched. The CDR3 coding sequence is TGTGCCAGCAGCGGAGGGACTAGCCTTAGCTCCTACAATGAGCAGTTCTTC. Translating gives CASSGGTSLSSYNEQFF. Using reference TRBV7-6 and TRBJ2-1 for the parts outside the CDR3, the full variable domain is GAGVSQSPRYKVTKRGQDVALRCDPISGHVSLYWYRQALGQGPEFLTYFNYEAQQDKSGLPNDRFSAERPEGSISTLTIQRTEQRDSAMYRCASSGGTSLSSYNEQFFGPGTRLTVL.

The gene calls are TRBV5-6 and TRBJ1-4, with 8 bases that match TRBD1. CDR3 length: 14 residues. V was pared by 4 bases and J by 8 bases, with 7 bases of the junction left unmatched. Germline V lookup: CDR1 SGHDT, CDR2 YYEEEE. In nucleotides, the CDR3 is TGTGCCAGCAGCGATACAGGGGGTGGGGAAAAACTGTTTTTT. It encodes CASSDTGGGEKLFF.

The chain combines TRBV7-2 with TRBJ2-2; TRBD1 matches 7 bases. Trimming removed 4 bases from V and 1 base from J; junction bases left unmatched: 3. Germline V gene lookup returns CDR1 SGHTA and CDR2 FQGNSA. The CDR3 length is 15 residues. The CDR3 protein is CASSWDSRNTGELFF. DNA of the CDR3: TGTGCCAGCAGCTGGGACAGCCGGAACACCGGGGAGCTGTTTTTT.

The chain couples TRBV11-2 to TRBJ2-2; TRBD2 matches 8 bases. After removal of 5 bases from V and 4 bases from J, the junction contained 6 bases not matched to a gene. The CDR3 totals 15 residues. Germline values: CDR1 SGHAT, CDR2 FQNNGV. The CDR3 DNA reads TGTGCCAGCAGCCTGGCGGGGGGTAGCACCGGGGAGCTGTTTTTT. The encoded protein is CASSLAGGSTGELFF.

V usage is TRBV6-1 and J usage is TRBJ1-5; D is unresolved. V shed 5 bases and J shed 4 bases, with 6 bases lying between them. Germline lookup yields CDR1 MNHNS and CDR2 SASEGT. The CDR3 length is 12 residues. As DNA, the CDR3 is TGTGCCAGCAGTTATGAGAATCAGCCCCAGCATTTT. Protein sequence: CASSYENQPQHF.

This chain connects TRBV28 to TRBJ1-2; 7 bases line up with TRBD1. The CDR3 is made up of 22 amino acids. V shed 2 bases, J shed 0 bases, and the junction held 24 bases outside the gene matches. Germline loops: CDR1 MDHEN, CDR2 SYDVKM. The CDR3 loop reads CASSLSLKGSDRARSSNYGYTF. As DNA, the CDR3 is TGTGCCAGCAGTTTAAGTTTGAAGGGAAGCGACAGGGCCCGCTCGTCTAACTATGGCTACACCTTC.

The rearrangement uses TRBV18 and TRBJ2-5, with TRBD1 matching over 7 bases. This CDR3 is built from 15 residues. Germline V CDR1 and CDR2: KGHSH, LQKENI. J gave up 2 bases and V 0 bases, and 3 bases lay outside the gene matches. In DNA, the CDR3 is TGTGCCAGCTCACCACCGATGGACAGGCAAGAGACCCAGTACTTC. Its protein is CASSPPMDRQETQYF. The full variable domain, with the rest looked up from reference TRBV18 and TRBJ2-5, is NAGVMQNPRHLVRRRGQEARLRCSPMKGHSHVYWYRQLPEEGLKFMVYLQKENIIDESGMPKERFSAEFPKEGPSILRIQQVVRGDSAAYFCASSPPMDRQETQYFGPGTRLLVL.

V and J are TRBV5-6 and TRBJ1-1; tentatively, D is TRBD1 (5 bases). Trimming removed 4 bases at V and 4 bases at J, with 14 bases between. Germline values: CDR1 SGHDT, CDR2 YYEEEE. The CDR3 sequence is 14 residues long. CDR3 sequence: CASSPSGGVTEAFF. CDR3 bases: TGTGCCAGCAGCCCGTCGGGGGGAGTCACTGAAGCTTTCTTT.

The CDR3 bases are TGTGCCAGCATCTCCCTAGCGGGGCCGACCCGGCAGTATTTT. It yields the protein CASISLAGPTRQYF. The chain links TRBV6-5 to TRBJ2-3, with TRBD2 matching over 9 bases. With 7 bases clipped from V and 11 bases from J, the junction kept 13 bases outside the gene matches. Germline loops: CDR1 MNHEY, CDR2 SVGAGI. This CDR3 is built from 14 residues.

The rearrangement uses TRBV30 and TRBJ2-1; tentative D call: TRBD2 (5 bases). With 0 bases removed from V and 6 bases from J, the gap between germline ends came to 12 bases. The length of the CDR3 is 14 residues. The germline V gene encodes CDR1 GTSNPN and CDR2 SVGIG (reference sequence). The CDR3 nucleotides are TGTGCCTGGAGTGTACAACTCGCGGGCAATGAGCAGTTCTTC. Protein: CAWSVQLAGNEQFF.

This chain links TRBV3-1 (or the pseudogene TRBV3-2) with TRBJ1-5, with D possibly TRBD1 on 5 matching bases. Trimming shortened V by 4 bases and J by 6 bases, and 10 bases separated the two germline ends. The CDR3 runs 13 residues. Germline assignment: CDR1 LGHDT and CDR2 YNNKEL (reference sequence). The CDR3 DNA reads TGTGCCAGCAGCCCCGGCGGGGGTCAGCCCCAGCATTTT. This encodes CASSPGGGQPQHF.

This clone was seen only once. The chain uses TRBV29-1 and TRBJ1-1; 9 nucleotides line up with TRBD1. CDR1 and CDR2 (germline): SQVTM, ANQGSEA. J gave up 2 bases and V 4 bases, and 5 bases lay outside the gene matches. There are 14 residues in the CDR3. The CDR3 is CSVVRDRANTEAFF. CDR3 nucleotides: TGCAGCGTTGTACGGGACAGGGCCAACACTGAAGCTTTCTTT.

This clone has only one observation. The chain links TRBV5-1 to TRBJ2-4, with a weak D call TRBD1 (5 bases). Germline values: CDR1 SGHRS, CDR2 YFSETQ. V lost 2 bases to trimming and J lost 0 bases, with 9 bases between them. The CDR3 has 15 amino acids. The CDR3 DNA sequence: TGCGCCAGCAGCTTCCTCGACAGAGCCAAAAACATTCAGTACTTC. Protein: CASSFLDRAKNIQYF.

The rearrangement links TRBV6-5 to TRBJ2-2; D remains unclear. Germline V CDR1 and CDR2: MNHEY, SVGAGI. This CDR3 has 14 amino acids. V was clipped by 11 bases and J by 4 bases, with 17 bases between them. CDR3 nucleotides: TGTGCCGGCTCCCAGAGGTTGGGCACCGGGGAGCTGTTTTTT. Its translation: CAGSQRLGTGELFF.

This clone was seen a few times. This chain joins TRBV6-6 and TRBJ2-2; 8 bases match TRBD1. Germline V CDR1 and CDR2: MNHNY, SVGAGI (reference sequence). The V segment lost 6 bases and the J segment 0 bases; nucleotides outside the gene matches: 6. The CDR3 has 16 amino acids. CDR3: CASRATGAPNTGELFF. The CDR3 DNA reads as TGTGCCAGCAGGGCGACAGGGGCCCCGAACACCGGGGAGCTGTTTTTT.

The chain is built from TRBV2 and TRBJ1-1; D remains ambiguous. V lost 5 bases, J lost 3 bases, and 10 bases lay in between. CDR1 is SNHLY, CDR2 FYNNEI, per germline. The CDR3 sequence is 13 residues long. The CDR3 sequence: CASSSDEDTEAFF. CDR3 nucleotide sequence: TGTGCCAGCAGTTCCGACGAGGACACTGAAGCTTTCTTT.